The 14 T cell receptor beta chains below all came from one sample that was sequenced in a study of shared T cell receptors in the human thymus. Libraries were prepared by immunoSEQ multiplex PCR; TCRdb keeps only in-frame clonotypes and omits some of them. The table has under 700,000 clones, around three quarters seen once. The same sample was also used in a study of human thymus T cells.

Specimen: thymocytes. These TCRs come from a boy younger than two with a congenital heart defect.

This chain joins TRBV29-1 and TRBJ2-3; TRBD1 is a possible D gene (5 bases). V lost 0 bases and J 0 bases, leaving 7 bases between the germline ends. The CDR3 is made up of 14 amino acids. The germline gives CDR1 SQVTM, CDR2 ANQGSEA. As DNA, the CDR3 is TGCAGCGTTGAAGAAGGGGAAAGCACAGATACGCAGTATTTT. It yields the protein CSVEEGESTDTQYF.

The chain recombines TRBV19 with TRBJ2-3, with D unclear. Germline V gene data show CDR1 as LNHDA and CDR2 as SQIVND (reference sequence). This CDR3 has 16 amino acids. With 7 bases removed from V and 0 bases from J, the gap between germline ends came to 17 bases. The CDR3 coding sequence is TGTGCCAGTACCCCTGGTTGGGCAGATAGCACAGATACGCAGTATTTT. It codes for CASTPGWADSTDTQYF. Full variable domain (missing parts from reference TRBV19 and TRBJ2-3): DGGITQSPKYLFRKEGQNVTLSCEQNLNHDAMYWYRQDPGQGLRLIYYSQIVNDFQKGDIAEGYSVSREKKESFPLTVTSAQKNPTAFYLCASTPGWADSTDTQYFGPGTRLTVL.

V usage is TRBV5-1 and J usage is TRBJ2-3; 10 bases are a match to TRBD1. The germline V gene has CDR1 SGHRS and CDR2 YFSETQ. Trimming cost V 4 bases and J 3 bases; bases outside gene matches: 5. The CDR3 runs to 15 residues. The CDR3 DNA reads as TGCGCCAGCAGCACGAGACAGGGGGCGACAGATACGCAGTATTTT. This codes for CASSTRQGATDTQYF.

V gene TRBV9 combines with J gene TRBJ2-5, with 10 nucleotides matching TRBD2. The CDR3 consists of 14 residues. V lost 3 bases, J lost 5 bases, and 4 bases stayed unmatched. Germline V gene lookup returns CDR1 SGDLS and CDR2 YYNGEE. The CDR3 nucleotides are TGTGCCAGCAGCGCTAGCGGGAGAGGGGAGACCCAGTACTTC. This translates into CASSASGRGETQYF. The complete variable domain, with remaining parts taken from reference TRBV9 and TRBJ2-5, reads DSGVTQTPKHLITATGQRVTLRCSPRSGDLSVYWYQQSLDQGLQFLIQYYNGEERAKGNILERFSAQQFPDLHSELNLSSLELGDSALYFCASSASGRGETQYFGPGTRLLVL.

The chain couples TRBV25-1 to TRBJ2-7; 7 bases are shared with TRBD1. Trimming removed 3 bases from V and 4 bases from J; junction bases left unmatched: 12. The CDR3 runs 16 residues. Germline-derived CDR1 and CDR2 are MGHDK and SYGVNS. The DNA of the CDR3 is TGTGCCAGCAGTGACACGGGACAGCTCCACCCGTACGAGCAGTACTTC. Translation: CASSDTGQLHPYEQYF.

This rearrangement joins TRBV4-3 to TRBJ2-1; 7 bases match TRBD2. The V gene end was trimmed by 4 bases and the J gene end by 0 bases; junction bases not matched to a gene: 9. The CDR3 has 17 amino acids. In germline, CDR1 is LGHNA, CDR2 YSLEER. DNA for the CDR3: TGCGCCAGCAGCCGGGGGGGGGAACTGAGCTCCTACAATGAGCAGTTCTTC. Translation: CASSRGGELSSYNEQFF.

The chain has TRBV25-1 and TRBJ1-2; TRBD1 is a possible D gene (5 bases). V dropped 4 bases and J dropped 8 bases, with 20 bases sitting between them. Germline CDR1 reads MGHDK; CDR2 reads SYGVNS. The CDR3 sequence is 15 residues long. As DNA, the CDR3 is TGTGCCAGCAGTGCCCCGACAGCCGCCCCCTGCGGCTACACCTTC. Translation gives CASSAPTAAPCGYTF.

The chain is built from TRBV19 and TRBJ2-3; 7 nucleotides align to TRBD2. Germline CDR1 LNHDA, CDR2 SQIVND (reference sequence). Trimming cost V 9 bases and J 4 bases; bases outside gene matches: 13. The CDR3 length is 15 residues. Written as DNA, the CDR3 is TGTGCCAGCGCCCTTGATGGAGCGGGACCAGATACGCAGTATTTT. It encodes CASALDGAGPDTQYF.

There are a few counts of this clone. The chain uses TRBV28 and TRBJ2-7; 7 bases line up with TRBD1. Germline values: CDR1 MDHEN, CDR2 SYDVKM. Trimming cost V 6 bases and J 0 bases; bases outside gene matches: 2. This CDR3 is 13 amino acids long. The CDR3 coding sequence is TGTGCCAGCAGGGGACAGAGCTCCTACGAGCAGTACTTC. Protein sequence: CASRGQSSYEQYF.

The chain has TRBV19 and TRBJ1-1; TRBD1 aligns across 10 bases. Per germline, CDR1 LNHDA and CDR2 SQIVND (reference sequence). Trimming removed 7 bases from V and 0 bases from J; junction bases left unmatched: 8. The CDR3 is 16 amino acids. The chain's CDR3 is CASTGGQGYMNTEAFF. The CDR3 nucleotides read TGTGCCAGTACTGGGGGACAGGGGTACATGAACACTGAAGCTTTCTTT.

This clone was observed a handful of times. Here the CDR3 reads CASSPLRERFDEQFF. Here the CDR3 DNA reads TGTGCCAGCAGCCCTCTACGGGAACGATTTGATGAGCAGTTCTTC. The rearrangement joins TRBV14 to TRBJ2-1, with a tentative D call TRBD2 (5 bases). The CDR3 runs 15 residues. The germline V gene has CDR1 SGHDN and CDR2 FVKESK. Trimming shortened V by 4 bases and J by 8 bases, and 18 bases separated the two germline ends. Complete variable domain (other parts from reference TRBV14 and TRBJ2-1): EAGVTQFPSHSVIEKGQTVTLRCDPISGHDNLYWYRRVMGKEIKFLLHFVKESKQDESGMPNNRFLAERTGGTYSTLKVQPAELEDSGVYFCASSPLRERFDEQFFGPGTRLTVL.

The V and J genes are TRBV4-1 and TRBJ2-7, with D perhaps matching TRBD1 (5 bases). The CDR3 length is 14 residues. Deletions cut 0 bases from V and 6 bases from J, with 12 bases between. Germline V gives CDR1 MGHRA, CDR2 YSYEKL. This CDR3 is CASSQDTVRGEQYF. The CDR3, as DNA: TGCGCCAGCAGCCAAGATACAGTTAGGGGCGAGCAGTACTTC.

The rearrangement joins TRBV9 to TRBJ2-5; 9 nucleotides line up with TRBD2. V lost 2 bases and J lost 1; bases outside the gene matches: 3. In germline, CDR1 is SGDLS, CDR2 YYNGEE. The CDR3 contains 15 residues. Here the CDR3 reads CASSVRGRAQETQYF. The DNA of the CDR3 is TGTGCCAGCAGCGTGCGCGGGAGGGCCCAAGAGACCCAGTACTTC.

The genes are TRBV7-6 and TRBJ1-1; D is perhaps TRBD1 (5 bases). The CDR3 contains 14 residues. V was pared by 3 bases and J by 2 bases, with 10 bases between. Germline-derived CDR1 and CDR2 are SGHVS and FNYEAQ. The CDR3 nucleotides are TGTGCCAGCAGCTTGCGGACATCCAACACTGAAGCTTTCTTT. It encodes CASSLRTSNTEAFF.